This paragraph covers one TCR beta chain sequence. Its matching antigen is unknown. Treatment in this sample: over 15 received Ad26.COV2.S at low or high dose, single or two shots; five or six received placebo; per-sample allocation not given. Following the first vaccine or placebo injection, samples were taken on day 63. These data come from a study of Ad26.COV2.S vaccination and SARS-CoV-2 variants. Study details: The donor belonged to the COV1001 Ad26.COV2.S trial arm. Administration of Ad26.COV2.S was intramuscular, either once or twice 56 days apart.

Germline V gene sequence: CDR1 SGHRS, CDR2 YFSETQ. V was shortened by 5 bases and J by 6 bases, with 9 bases between the two germline ends. This CDR3 has 12 residues. Study observations and caveats: Estimates derived from TCR breadth and depth analyses may have underestimated total T cell responses. Vaccine recipients surpassed placebo recipients in spike-specific TCR breadth.

Measured with immunoSEQ multiplex PCR; TCRdb has only the in-frame clones, and not every one. Among a few hundred thousand clones listed, roughly 91% were seen once. The V and J genes are TRBV5-1 and TRBJ2-1; D is unresolved. The sample here was peripheral blood, taken in a trial of Ad26.COV2.S vaccine versus placebo. The sequence was obtained from a person aged 18-60 years who received the Ad26.COV2.S COVID-19 vaccine or a placebo. The CDR3 DNA is TGCGCCAGCAGTCCTAGGGTCAATGAGCAGTTCTTC. Amino acid sequence: CASSPRVNEQFF. Drawing the rest from reference TRBV5-1 and TRBJ2-1, the complete variable domain is KAGVTQTPRYLIKTRGQQVTLSCSPISGHRSVSWYQQTPGQGLQFLFEYFSETQRNKGNFPGRFSGRQFSNSRSEMNVSTLELGDSALYLCASSPRVNEQFFGPGTRLTVL.